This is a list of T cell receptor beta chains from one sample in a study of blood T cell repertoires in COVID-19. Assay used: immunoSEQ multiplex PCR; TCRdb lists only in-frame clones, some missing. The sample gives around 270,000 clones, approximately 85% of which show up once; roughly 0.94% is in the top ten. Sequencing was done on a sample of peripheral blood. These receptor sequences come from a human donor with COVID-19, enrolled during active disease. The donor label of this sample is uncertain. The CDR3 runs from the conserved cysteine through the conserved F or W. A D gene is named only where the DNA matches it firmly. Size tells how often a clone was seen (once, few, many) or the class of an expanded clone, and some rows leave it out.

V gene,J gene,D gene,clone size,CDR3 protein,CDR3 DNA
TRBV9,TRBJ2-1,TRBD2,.,CASSPREVANEQFF,TGTGCCAGCAGCCCGCGGGAGGTGGCAAATGAGCAGTTCTTC
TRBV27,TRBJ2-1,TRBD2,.,CASSPEGGRAGSYNEQFF,TGTGCCAGCAGCCCCGAAGGCGGGAGGGCCGGCTCCTACAATGAGCAGTTCTTC
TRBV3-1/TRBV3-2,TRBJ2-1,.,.,CASRGLAYNEQFF,TGTGCCAGCAGAGGACTCGCCTACAATGAGCAGTTCTTC
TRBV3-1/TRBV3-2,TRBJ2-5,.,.,CASSQVPETQYF,TGTGCCAGCAGCCAAGTTCCGGAGACCCAGTACTTC
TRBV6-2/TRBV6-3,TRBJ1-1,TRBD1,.,CASSSTRQGEAFF,TGTGCCAGCAGTTCGACGAGACAGGGAGAAGCTTTCTTT
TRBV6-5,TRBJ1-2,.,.,CASTGAYGYTF,TGTGCCAGCACAGGGGCCTATGGCTACACCTTC
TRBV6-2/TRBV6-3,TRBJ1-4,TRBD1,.,CASSYDRGRGNEKLFF,TGTGCCAGCAGTTACGACAGGGGGCGAGGTAATGAAAAACTGTTTTTT
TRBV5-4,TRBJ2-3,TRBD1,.,CASSAGTGGFWNTQYF,TGTGCCAGCAGCGCCGGGACAGGGGGGTTTTGGAATACGCAGTATTTT
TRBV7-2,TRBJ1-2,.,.,CASSLQDLGYGYTF,TGTGCCAGCAGCTTACAGGATCTCGGCTATGGCTACACCTTC
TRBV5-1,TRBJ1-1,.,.,CASSLQGYTEAFF,TGCGCCAGCAGCTTACAGGGATACACTGAAGCTTTCTTT
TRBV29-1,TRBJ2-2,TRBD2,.,CSVVGGAGGNTGELFF,TGCAGCGTTGTGGGGGGAGCGGGAGGGAACACCGGGGAGCTGTTTTTT
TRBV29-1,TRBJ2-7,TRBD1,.,CSVDRGTGGYEQYF,TGCAGCGTTGATAGGGGGACAGGGGGCTACGAGCAGTACTTC
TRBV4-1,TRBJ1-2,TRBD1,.,CASSHPGTGGRISNGYTF,TGCGCCAGCAGCCACCCCGGGACAGGGGGCCGGATAAGTAATGGCTACACCTTC
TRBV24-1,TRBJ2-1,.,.,CATSDPYGGSEQFF,TGTGCCACCAGTGATCCTTATGGGGGGAGTGAGCAGTTCTTC
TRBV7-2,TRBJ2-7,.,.,CASSLAPRNEQYF,TGTGCCAGCAGCTTAGCTCCCAGAAACGAGCAGTACTTC
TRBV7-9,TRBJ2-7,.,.,CASSSDRRTYEQYF,TGTGCCAGCAGCTCGGACAGACGAACCTACGAGCAGTACTTC
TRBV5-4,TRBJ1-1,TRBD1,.,CASSPGQGGGSTEAFF,TGTGCCAGCAGCCCCGGACAGGGAGGGGGTTCCACTGAAGCTTTCTTT
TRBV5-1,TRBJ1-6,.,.,CASSWWVDRNNSPLHF,TGCGCCAGCAGCTGGTGGGTTGACAGGAATAATTCACCCCTCCACTTT
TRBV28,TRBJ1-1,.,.,CASSTHRYEAFF,TGTGCCAGCAGTACCCACAGGTATGAAGCTTTCTTT
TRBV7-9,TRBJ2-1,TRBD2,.,CASSPVAGVGNEQFF,TGTGCCAGCAGCCCGGTAGCGGGAGTTGGGAATGAGCAGTTCTTC
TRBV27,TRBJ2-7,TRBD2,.,CASSTSGSYYEQYF,TGTGCCAGCAGTACTAGCGGGAGCTACTACGAGCAGTACTTC
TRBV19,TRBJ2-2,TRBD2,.,CASFAGGRTGELFF,TGTGCCAGTTTTGCGGGAGGGCGCACCGGGGAGCTGTTTTTT
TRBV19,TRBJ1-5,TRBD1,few,CASSIRTGSLPGEGLNQPQHF,TGTGCCAGTAGTATCAGGACAGGGAGCCTACCGGGGGAAGGATTGAATCAGCCCCAGCATTTT
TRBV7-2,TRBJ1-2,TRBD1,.,CASSQYRGGRGYTF,TGTGCCAGCAGCCAATACAGGGGAGGTCGAGGCTACACCTTC
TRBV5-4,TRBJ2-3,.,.,CASSLTSGSDTQYF,TGTGCCAGCAGCTTGACTAGTGGTTCAGATACGCAGTATTTT
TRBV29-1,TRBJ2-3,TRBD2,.,CSVRTSGTDTQYF,TGCAGCGTCCGGACTAGCGGGACGGATACGCAGTATTTT
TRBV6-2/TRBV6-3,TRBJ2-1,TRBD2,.,CASSYPGTSGEQFF,TGTGCCAGCAGTTACCCTGGGACTAGCGGCGAGCAGTTCTTC
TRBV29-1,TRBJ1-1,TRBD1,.,CSANLQGGGTEAFF,TGCAGCGCCAATTTACAGGGGGGCGGCACTGAAGCTTTCTTT
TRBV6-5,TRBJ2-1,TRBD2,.,CASSQLAGAMDEQFF,TGTGCCAGCAGTCAACTAGCGGGAGCAATGGATGAGCAGTTCTTC
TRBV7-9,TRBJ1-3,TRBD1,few,CASSLGQGAARGNTIYF,TGTGCCAGCAGCTTAGGTCAGGGGGCGGCGAGGGGAAACACCATATATTTT
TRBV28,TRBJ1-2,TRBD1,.,CASIRAGQAYGYTF,TGTGCCAGCATAAGAGCGGGACAGGCTTACGGCTACACCTTC
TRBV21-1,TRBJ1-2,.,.,CASSKRRYTF,TGTGCCAGCAGCAAACGGAGATACACCTTC
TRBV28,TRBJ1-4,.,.,CASSFRGGEKLFF,TGTGCCAGCAGTTTTAGAGGGGGAGAAAAACTGTTTTTT
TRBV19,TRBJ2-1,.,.,CASSIGGGPLEQFF,TGTGCCAGTAGTATAGGGGGGGGCCCCCTTGAGCAGTTCTTC
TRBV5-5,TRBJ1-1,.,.,CASSLVTGGGGTEAFF,TGTGCCAGCAGCCTGGTCACCGGGGGAGGGGGCACTGAAGCTTTCTTT
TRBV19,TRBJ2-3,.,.,CASSIFPPRGDTQYF,TGTGCCAGTAGTATATTCCCCCCCCGCGGAGATACGCAGTATTTT
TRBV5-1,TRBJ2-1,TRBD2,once,CASSWAPTGGRASGSIGNEQFF,TGCGCCAGCAGCTGGGCTCCTACAGGGGGAAGGGCTAGCGGGAGTATAGGCAATGAGCAGTTCTTC
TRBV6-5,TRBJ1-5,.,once,CASSYSSPTVNQPQHF,TGTGCCAGCAGTTACTCGAGTCCAACAGTCAATCAGCCCCAGCATTTT
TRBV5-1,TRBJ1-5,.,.,CASSLRGLGNQPQHF,TGCGCCAGCAGCTTGAGGGGCTTGGGCAATCAGCCCCAGCATTTT
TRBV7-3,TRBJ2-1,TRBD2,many,CASSTGLPYNEQFF,TGTGCCAGCAGCACGGGACTACCGTACAATGAGCAGTTCTTC
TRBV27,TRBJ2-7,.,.,CASSPRSPYEQYF,TGTGCCAGCAGTCCCCGTTCCCCCTACGAGCAGTACTTC
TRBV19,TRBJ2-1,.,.,CASSTWAGKSNEQFF,TGTGCCAGTAGTACCTGGGCAGGGAAGAGCAATGAGCAGTTCTTC
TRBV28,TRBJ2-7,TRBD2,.,CASSPGLGGKNF,TGTGCCAGCAGTCCCGGTTTGGGGGGGAAGAACTTC
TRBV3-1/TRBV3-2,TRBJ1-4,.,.,CASSQAGDVTNEKLFF,TGTGCCAGCAGCCAAGCAGGGGACGTAACTAATGAAAAACTGTTTTTT
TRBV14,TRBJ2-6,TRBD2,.,CASSQAGWRESLSGANVLTF,TGTGCCAGCAGCCAAGCCGGGTGGCGGGAGTCCCTCTCTGGGGCCAACGTCCTGACTTTC
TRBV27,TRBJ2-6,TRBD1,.,CASGTGSGANVLTF,TGTGCCAGCGGGACAGGCTCTGGGGCCAACGTCCTGACTTTC
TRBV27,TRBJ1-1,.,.,CASSFIGEVTEAFF,TGTGCCAGCAGTTTTATTGGGGAGGTTACTGAAGCTTTCTTT
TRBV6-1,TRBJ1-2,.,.,CASSGAGEAGGYTF,TGTGCCAGCAGTGGAGCAGGGGAGGCGGGTGGCTACACCTTC
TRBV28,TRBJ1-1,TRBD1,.,CASSLPDRGKTEAFF,TGTGCCAGCAGTCTACCTGACAGGGGGAAGACTGAAGCTTTCTTT
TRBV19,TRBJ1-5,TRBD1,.,CASSIGGDSAPQHF,TGTGCCAGTAGTATAGGAGGGGACAGCGCGCCCCAGCATTTT
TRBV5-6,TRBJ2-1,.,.,CASSDHRGNNEQFF,TGTGCCAGCAGCGACCACCGGGGAAACAATGAGCAGTTCTTC
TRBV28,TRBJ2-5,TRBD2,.,CASRASGREETQYF,TGTGCCAGCAGGGCTAGCGGGAGAGAAGAGACCCAGTACTTC
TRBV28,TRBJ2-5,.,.,CASSRLQTQYF,TGTGCCAGCAGCAGGCTTCAGACCCAGTACTTC
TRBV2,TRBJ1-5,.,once,CASSDTGSNQPQHF,TGTGCCAGCAGTGACACAGGGTCCAATCAGCCCCAGCATTTT
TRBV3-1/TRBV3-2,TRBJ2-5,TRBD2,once,CASSPGTSGVVETQYF,TGTGCCAGCAGCCCCGGGACTAGCGGAGTAGTGGAGACCCAGTACTTC